This TCR beta chain was retrieved from a study of blood T cells in healthy people across ages. Study results and caveats: Higher naive T cell percentage went strongly together with higher TCR beta diversity. The long-lived group displayed more naive CD4+ cells, plus higher diversity, than the aged donors did.

Primers used in a second PCR of roughly 7 to 12 cycles were a sample-barcoded 5' primer and a J-beta primer mix. In TCRdb, the 5' RACE reads were re-called with MiXCR into one record per CDR3 protein. The table shows some 1.4 million distinct CDR3 sequences, with 40% to 50% occurring only once. The germline CDR1 and CDR2 sequences are DFQATT and SNEGSKA (reference sequence). V lost 4 bases and J lost 1, with 13 bases in between. The CDR3 runs 14 residues. This clonotype was detected only a few times. Its antigen is unknown. This clonotype was obtained from a woman younger than 35 in good health. The chain joins TRBV20-1 to TRBJ2-5; tentatively, D is TRBD1 (6 bases). Sequenced: blood. CDR3 sequence reads: CSANNPDSQETQYF. The CDR3 coding sequence is TGCAGTGCTAACAATCCGGACAGCCAAGAGACCCAGTACTTC.